This T cell receptor beta chain was documented in a study of blood T cell repertoires in COVID-19. In the authors' methods: Using reference gene primer amplification, nucleated cell counts were estimated. Clones were sequenced by immunoSEQ multiplex PCR, and TCRdb holds only the in-frame ones, with some missing. That table is the source of V, J and clone size, and D and trimming were worked out from the DNA. The sample has tens of thousands of clones, around four fifths seen once. V was pared by 3 bases and J by 8 bases, with 6 bases of the junction left unmatched. Germline V gene sequence: CDR1 LGHDT, CDR2 YNNKEL (reference sequence). The length of the CDR3 is 15 residues.

Sequencing used peripheral blood. The TCR sequence derives from a man between 65 and 79 years old with acute or convalescent COVID-19. The chain links TRBV3-1 (or the pseudogene TRBV3-2) to TRBJ1-4; TRBD1 matches at 10 bases. The CDR3 loop reads CASSHPGTGEEKLFF. In DNA, the CDR3 is TGTGCCAGCAGCCACCCGGGGACAGGGGAAGAAAAACTGTTTTTT.